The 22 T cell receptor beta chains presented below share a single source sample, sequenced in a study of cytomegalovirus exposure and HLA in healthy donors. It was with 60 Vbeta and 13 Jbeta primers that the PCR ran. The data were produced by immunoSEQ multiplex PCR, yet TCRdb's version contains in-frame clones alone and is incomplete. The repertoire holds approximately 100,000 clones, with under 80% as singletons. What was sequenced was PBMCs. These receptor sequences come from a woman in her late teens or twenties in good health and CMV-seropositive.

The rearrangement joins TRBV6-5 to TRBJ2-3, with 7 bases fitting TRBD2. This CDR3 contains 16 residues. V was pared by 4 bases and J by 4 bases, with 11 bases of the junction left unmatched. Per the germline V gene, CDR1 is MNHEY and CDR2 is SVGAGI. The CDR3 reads CASSWIAGERPDTQYF. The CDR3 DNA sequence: TGTGCCAGCAGTTGGATAGCGGGCGAGAGGCCAGATACGCAGTATTTT.

CDR3: CASSPLAGVGEQFF. The CDR3, as DNA: TGCGCCAGCAGCCCACTAGCGGGAGTCGGTGAGCAGTTCTTC. This sequence joins TRBV4-3 and TRBJ2-1; 11 bases are a match to TRBD2. The junction had 5 bases not matched to a gene; V was cut back by 4 bases and J by 9 bases. The CDR3 is 14 residues long. Germline values: CDR1 LGHNA, CDR2 YSLEER.

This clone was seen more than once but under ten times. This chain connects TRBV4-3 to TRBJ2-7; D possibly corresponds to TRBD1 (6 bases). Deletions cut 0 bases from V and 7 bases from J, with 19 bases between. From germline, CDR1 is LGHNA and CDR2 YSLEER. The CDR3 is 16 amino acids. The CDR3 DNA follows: TGCGCCAGCAGCCAAGATGTAGACAGGTCCTATTGGGAGCAGTACTTC. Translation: CASSQDVDRSYWEQYF.

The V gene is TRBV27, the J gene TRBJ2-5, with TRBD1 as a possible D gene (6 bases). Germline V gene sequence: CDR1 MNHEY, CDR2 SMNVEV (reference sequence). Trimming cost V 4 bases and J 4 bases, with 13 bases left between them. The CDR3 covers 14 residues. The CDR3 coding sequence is TGTGCCAGCAGTTCCGGACAGTTGGTAGAGACCCAGTACTTC. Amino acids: CASSSGQLVETQYF.

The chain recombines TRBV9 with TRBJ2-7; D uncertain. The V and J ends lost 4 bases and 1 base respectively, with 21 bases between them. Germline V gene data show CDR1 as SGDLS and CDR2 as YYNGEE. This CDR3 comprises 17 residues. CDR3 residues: CASSPREFETPSYEQYF. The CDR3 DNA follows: TGTGCCAGCAGCCCTCGAGAGTTCGAGACTCCTTCCTACGAGCAGTACTTC.

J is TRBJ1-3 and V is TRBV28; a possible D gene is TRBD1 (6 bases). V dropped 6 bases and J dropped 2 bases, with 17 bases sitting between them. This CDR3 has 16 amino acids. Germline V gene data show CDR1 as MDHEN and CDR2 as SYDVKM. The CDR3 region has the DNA TGTGCCAGCAGCCCCTTTAAGGGGGAGACTGGAAACACCATATATTTT. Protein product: CASSPFKGETGNTIYF.

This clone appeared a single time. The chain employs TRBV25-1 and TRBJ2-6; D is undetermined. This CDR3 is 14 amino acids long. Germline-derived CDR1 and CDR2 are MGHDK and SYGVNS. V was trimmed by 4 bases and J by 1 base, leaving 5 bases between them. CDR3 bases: TGTGCCAGCAGTGGAGTGTCTGGGGCCAACGTCCTGACTTTC. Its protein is CASSGVSGANVLTF.

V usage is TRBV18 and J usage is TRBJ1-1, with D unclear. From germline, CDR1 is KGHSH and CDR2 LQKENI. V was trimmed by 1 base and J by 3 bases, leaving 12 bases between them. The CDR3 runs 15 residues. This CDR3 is CASSPLSGRDTEAFF. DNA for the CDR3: TGTGCCAGCTCACCACTCTCGGGAAGGGACACTGAAGCTTTCTTT.

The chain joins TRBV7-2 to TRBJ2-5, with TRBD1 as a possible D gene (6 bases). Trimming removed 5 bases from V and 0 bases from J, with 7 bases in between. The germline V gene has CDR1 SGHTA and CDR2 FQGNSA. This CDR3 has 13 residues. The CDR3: CASSRQDQETQYF. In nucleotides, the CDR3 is TGTGCCAGCAGCCGACAGGACCAAGAGACCCAGTACTTC.

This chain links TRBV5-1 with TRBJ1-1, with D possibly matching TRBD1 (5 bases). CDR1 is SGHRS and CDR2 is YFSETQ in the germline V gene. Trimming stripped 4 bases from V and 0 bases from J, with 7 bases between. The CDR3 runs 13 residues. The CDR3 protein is CASSLTVNTEAFF. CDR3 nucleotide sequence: TGCGCCAGCAGCCTGACAGTGAACACTGAAGCTTTCTTT. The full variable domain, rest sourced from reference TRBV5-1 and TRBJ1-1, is KAGVTQTPRYLIKTRGQQVTLSCSPISGHRSVSWYQQTPGQGLQFLFEYFSETQRNKGNFPGRFSGRQFSNSRSEMNVSTLELGDSALYLCASSLTVNTEAFFGQGTRLTVV.

In nucleotides, the CDR3 is TGTGCCAGCAGTGAAACCGGGGACTATGGCTACACCTTC. It codes for CASSETGDYGYTF. The chain combines TRBV2 with TRBJ1-2, with unresolved D. The CDR3 has 13 residues. V gave up 2 bases and J gave up 3 bases, with 7 bases separating them. The V gene's germline CDR1 is SNHLY and CDR2 FYNNEI.

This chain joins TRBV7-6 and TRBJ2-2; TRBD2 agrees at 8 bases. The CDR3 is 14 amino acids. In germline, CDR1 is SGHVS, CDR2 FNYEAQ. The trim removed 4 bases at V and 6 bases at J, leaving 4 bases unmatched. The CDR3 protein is CASSSRGGSGELFF. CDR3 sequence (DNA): TGTGCCAGCAGCTCCCGGGGGGGATCCGGGGAGCTGTTTTTT.

CDR3 in amino acids: CASSRGTSGRARGTDTQYF. CDR3 in DNA: TGTGCCAGCAGCCGCGGGACTAGCGGGAGGGCCAGAGGGACAGATACGCAGTATTTT. The chain couples TRBV7-3 to TRBJ2-3; 16 bases match TRBD2. CDR3 size: 19 residues. Germline V gene data show CDR1 as SGHTA and CDR2 as FQGTGA. V lost 5 bases and J lost 3; bases outside the gene matches: 11. The variable domain in full, completed from reference TRBV7-3 and TRBJ2-3, reads GAGVSQTPSNKVTEKGKYVELRCDPISGHTALYWYRQSLGQGPEFLIYFQGTGAADDSGLPNDRFFAVRPEGSVSTLKIQRTERGDSAVYLCASSRGTSGRARGTDTQYFGPGTRLTVL.

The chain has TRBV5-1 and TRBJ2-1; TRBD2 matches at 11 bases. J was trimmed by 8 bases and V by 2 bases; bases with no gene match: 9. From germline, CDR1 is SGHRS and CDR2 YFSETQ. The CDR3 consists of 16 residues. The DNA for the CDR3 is TGCGCCAGCAGCTTAGGGACTAGCGGAGCGGTGGATGAGCAGTTCTTC. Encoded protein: CASSLGTSGAVDEQFF.

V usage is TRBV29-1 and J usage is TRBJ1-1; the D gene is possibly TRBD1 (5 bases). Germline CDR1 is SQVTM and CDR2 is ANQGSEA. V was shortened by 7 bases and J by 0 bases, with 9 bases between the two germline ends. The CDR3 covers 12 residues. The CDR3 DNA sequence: TGCAGCGGGGCAGGGTTGAACACTGAAGCTTTCTTT. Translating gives CSGAGLNTEAFF.

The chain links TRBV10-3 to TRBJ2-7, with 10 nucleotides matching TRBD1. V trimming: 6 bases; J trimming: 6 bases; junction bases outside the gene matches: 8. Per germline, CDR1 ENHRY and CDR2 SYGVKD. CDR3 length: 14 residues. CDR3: CAISLRDRGGEQYF. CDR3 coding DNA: TGTGCCATCAGCCTCCGGGACAGGGGAGGCGAGCAGTACTTC.

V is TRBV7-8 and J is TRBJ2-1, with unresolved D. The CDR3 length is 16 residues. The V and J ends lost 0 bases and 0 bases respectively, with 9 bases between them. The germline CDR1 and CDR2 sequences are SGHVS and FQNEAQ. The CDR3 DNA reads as TGTGCCAGCAGCTTAGCGCTTGGCAGCTCCTACAATGAGCAGTTCTTC. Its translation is CASSLALGSSYNEQFF.

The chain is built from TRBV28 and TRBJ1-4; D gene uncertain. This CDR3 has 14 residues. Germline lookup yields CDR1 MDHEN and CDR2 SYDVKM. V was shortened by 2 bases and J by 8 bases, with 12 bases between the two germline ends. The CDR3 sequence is CASSLRGIGEKLFF. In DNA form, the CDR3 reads TGTGCCAGCAGTTTACGAGGGATTGGAGAAAAACTGTTTTTT.

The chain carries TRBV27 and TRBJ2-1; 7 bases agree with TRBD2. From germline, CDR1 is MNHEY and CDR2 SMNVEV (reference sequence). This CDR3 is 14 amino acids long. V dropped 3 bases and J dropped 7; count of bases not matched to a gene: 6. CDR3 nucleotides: TGTGCCAGCAGTTTGGGCGGGAGTGGAAATGAGCAGTTCTTC. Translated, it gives CASSLGGSGNEQFF.

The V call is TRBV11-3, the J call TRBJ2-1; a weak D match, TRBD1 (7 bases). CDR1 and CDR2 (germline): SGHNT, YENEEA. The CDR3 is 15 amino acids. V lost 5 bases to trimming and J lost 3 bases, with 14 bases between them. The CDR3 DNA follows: TGTGCCAGCAGCACCGGAGGGGGCAGCTACAATGAGCAGTTCTTC. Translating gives CASSTGGGSYNEQFF.

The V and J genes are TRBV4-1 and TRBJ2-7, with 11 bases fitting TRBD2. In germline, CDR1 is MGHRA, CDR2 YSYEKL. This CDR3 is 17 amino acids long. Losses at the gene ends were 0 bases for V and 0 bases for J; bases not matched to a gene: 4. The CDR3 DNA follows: TGCGCCAGCAGCCAAGAAGGGCTAGCGGGAGGCTCCTACGAGCAGTACTTC. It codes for CASSQEGLAGGSYEQYF.

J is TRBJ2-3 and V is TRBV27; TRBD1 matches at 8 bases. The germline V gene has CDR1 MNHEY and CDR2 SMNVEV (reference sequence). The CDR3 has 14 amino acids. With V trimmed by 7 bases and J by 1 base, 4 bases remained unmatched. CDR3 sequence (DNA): TGTGCCAGCAACAAACAGGGGGGCACAGATACGCAGTATTTT. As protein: CASNKQGGTDTQYF.